Below, one T cell receptor (beta chain) is given with its context. The sample comes from a study of blood T cell repertoires in COVID-19. Study-wide background: Samples of COVID-19 (acute and convalescent) were obtained from the United States, Italy and Spain.

Patients of the Seattle cohort, enrolled during active infection, were followed longitudinally. Only in-frame clones appear in the TCRdb table, and some are missing; sequencing was by immunoSEQ multiplex PCR. The repertoire includes around 75,000 clones, over 80% of them detected once, and around 13% sits in the top ten. This receptor was identified in a man between 45 and 60 years old with COVID-19, enrolled during active disease. Sequencing was done on a sample of peripheral blood.

CDR3 sequence (DNA): TGTGCCTGGAGTCCTCTGTATGGCTACACCTTC. Protein sequence: CAWSPLYGYTF. This sequence joins TRBV30 and TRBJ1-2; D is unresolved. This CDR3 has 11 amino acids. Trimming took 2 bases from V and 5 from J, leaving 6 bases between them. CDR1 is GTSNPN, CDR2 SVGIG, per germline (reference sequence). Filled out from reference TRBV30 and TRBJ1-2, the complete variable domain reads SQTIHQWPATLVQPVGSPLSLECTVEGTSNPNLYWYRQAAGRGLQLLFYSVGIGQISSEVPQNLSASRPQDRQFILSSKKLLLSDSGFYLCAWSPLYGYTFGSGTRLTVV.